This T cell receptor beta chain was recorded in a study of shared clonotypes between healthy human individuals. Findings and limits, study-wide: Owing to a small donor count, the genetic and exposure-history diversity represented was limited.

Notes on this clone: The antigen remains undetermined.

The CDR3 length is 16 residues. The germline CDR1 and CDR2 sequences are MDHEN and SYDVKM. The V gene lost 6 bases and the J gene lost 1 base, with 17 bases spanning the gap. The repertoire was sequenced with immunoSEQ multiplex PCR; TCRdb's copy has only in-frame clones and lacks some. The sample has about 2,500,000 clones, more than 80% seen once. The TCR was taken from a man aged 18 to 29 in good health. V and J are TRBV28 and TRBJ2-3, with D uncertain. Sequencing was done on a sample of naive CD4+ T cells sorted from blood. As for subset: CD45RA+ positively selected. DNA for the CDR3: TGTGCCAGCAGCTCGAGGAACCCGGCGGGCACAGATACGCAGTATTTT. The encoded protein is CASSSRNPAGTDTQYF.